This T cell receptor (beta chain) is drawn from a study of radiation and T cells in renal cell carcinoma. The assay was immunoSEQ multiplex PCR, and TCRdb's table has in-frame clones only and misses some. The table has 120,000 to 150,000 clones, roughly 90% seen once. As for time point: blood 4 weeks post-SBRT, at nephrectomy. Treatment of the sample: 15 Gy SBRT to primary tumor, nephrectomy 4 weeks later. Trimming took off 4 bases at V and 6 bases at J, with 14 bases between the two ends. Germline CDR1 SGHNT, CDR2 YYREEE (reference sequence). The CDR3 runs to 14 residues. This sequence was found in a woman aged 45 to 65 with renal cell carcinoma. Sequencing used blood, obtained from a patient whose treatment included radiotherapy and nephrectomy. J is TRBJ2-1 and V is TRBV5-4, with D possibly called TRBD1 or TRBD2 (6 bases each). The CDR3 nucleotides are TGTGCCAGCAGCCCCGGGGGCGGGACCAATGAGCAGTTCTTC. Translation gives CASSPGGGTNEQFF.